The 2 T cell receptor beta chains below were found in one sample sequenced in a study of beta chain features in type 1 diabetes listed by TCRdb under 2018. The library was produced with the immunoSEQ multiplex PCR assay. The entire isolated RNA was reverse transcribed using the High Capacity cDNA Reverse Transcription Kit, and thus expressed TCRB transcripts were sequenced. The table was pulled from immuneACCESS by TCRdb, which kept in-frame rearrangements only. Such tables lose some clones; where checked, under half of the loss comes from unresolved V genes, and the rest has no known cause. This sample has 240,000 or so clones in its table, and around 21% of those were observed once. The top ten hold less than 0.03% of the sample. What the authors observed across the whole study: A moderate but significant shortening of TCRB CDR3 length was observed in type 1 diabetes patients in all four CD4+ subsets.

No cognate antigen is known for these TCRs. The sequenced material came from naive CD4+ T cells from blood. The meaning of the sample's cell subset or site label: true naive CD4+ T cells. All receptors come from a woman in her thirties or forties with type 1 diabetes.

This chain links TRBV6-5 with TRBJ2-1, with no clear D. Trimming stripped 7 bases from V and 5 bases from J, with 12 bases between. CDR3 length: 13 amino acids. CDR1 and CDR2 from the germline V gene are MNHEY and SVGAGI. The CDR3 region has the DNA TGTGCCAGCATGCGTAATGTGAACAATGAGCAGTTCTTC. This translates into CASMRNVNNEQFF.

Only a few counts were recorded for this clone. The rearrangement joins TRBV12-5 to TRBJ1-1; D not resolved. V lost 7 bases and J 0 bases, leaving 6 bases between the germline ends. The germline gives CDR1 LGHNT, CDR2 FRNRAP. The CDR3 sequence is 12 residues long. CDR3 DNA: TGTGCTAGTGTCGGGGTGAACACTGAAGCTTTCTTT. Translation: CASVGVNTEAFF.